This T cell receptor beta chain was retrieved from a study of shared clonotypes between healthy human individuals. Study summary: A couple of female and a few male donors aged 18 to 49 were enrolled.

Naive CD8 cells were CD45RO-negative, positively selected for CCR7, excluding terminally differentiated effector memory CD45RA+ cells. As for this clone: Its target is not known.

Libraries were prepared by immunoSEQ multiplex PCR; TCRdb keeps only in-frame clonotypes and omits some of them. The sample has 600,000 or so clones, 95% to 98% seen once. Broader study findings: Large depth notwithstanding, sorted-subset sequencing proved incomplete by rarefaction. Non-shared clonotypes were found to have lower generation probabilities than the clonotypes that were shared by all four of the sorted-subset donors.

This CDR3 comprises 12 residues. Trimming shortened V by 6 bases and J by 4 bases, and 10 bases separated the two germline ends. The germline gives CDR1 SGHRS, CDR2 YFSETQ. The specimen sequenced was naive CD8+ T cells sorted from blood. The chain carries TRBV5-1 and TRBJ1-2; D unresolved. This sequence originates from a man aged 25-45 years in good health. CDR3: CASTTEGYGYTF. The CDR3 coding sequence is TGCGCCAGCACGACGGAGGGCTATGGCTACACCTTC. Filled out from reference TRBV5-1 and TRBJ1-2, the complete variable domain reads KAGVTQTPRYLIKTRGQQVTLSCSPISGHRSVSWYQQTPGQGLQFLFEYFSETQRNKGNFPGRFSGRQFSNSRSEMNVSTLELGDSALYLCASTTEGYGYTFGSGTRLTVV.